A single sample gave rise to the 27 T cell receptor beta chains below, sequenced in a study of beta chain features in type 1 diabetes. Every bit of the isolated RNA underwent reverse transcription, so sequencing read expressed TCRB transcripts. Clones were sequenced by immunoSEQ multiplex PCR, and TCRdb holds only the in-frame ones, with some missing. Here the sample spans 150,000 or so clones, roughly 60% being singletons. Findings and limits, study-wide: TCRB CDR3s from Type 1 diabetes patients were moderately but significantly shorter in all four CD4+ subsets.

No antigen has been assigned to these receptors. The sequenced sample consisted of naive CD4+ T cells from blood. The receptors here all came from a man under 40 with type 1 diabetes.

CDR3 in DNA: TGTGCCAGCATCCCAGACAGGGCGGGCACAGATACGCAGTATTTT. Protein: CASIPDRAGTDTQYF. The rearrangement uses TRBV7-9 and TRBJ2-3; 7 bases fit TRBD1. Trimming at V came to 7 bases and at J to 1 base, leaving 8 bases not matched to a gene. Germline-derived CDR1 and CDR2 are SEHNR and FQNEAQ (reference sequence). The CDR3 length is 15 residues.

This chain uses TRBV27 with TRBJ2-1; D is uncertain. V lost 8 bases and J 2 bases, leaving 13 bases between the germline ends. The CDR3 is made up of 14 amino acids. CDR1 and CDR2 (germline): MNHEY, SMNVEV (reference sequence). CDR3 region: CASGSSVPYNEQFF. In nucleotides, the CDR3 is TGTGCCAGCGGATCCTCTGTTCCCTACAATGAGCAGTTCTTC.

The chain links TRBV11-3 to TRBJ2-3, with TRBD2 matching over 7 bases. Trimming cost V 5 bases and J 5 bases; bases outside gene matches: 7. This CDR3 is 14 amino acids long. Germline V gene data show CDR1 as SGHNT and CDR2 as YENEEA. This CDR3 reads CASSLVGGIDTQYF. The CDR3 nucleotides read TGTGCCAGCAGCCTCGTCGGGGGGATAGATACGCAGTATTTT.

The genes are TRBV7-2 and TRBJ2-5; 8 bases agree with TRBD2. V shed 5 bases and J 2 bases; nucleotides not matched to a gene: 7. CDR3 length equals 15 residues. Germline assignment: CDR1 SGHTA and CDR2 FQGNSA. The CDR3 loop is CASSPRGGGQETQYF. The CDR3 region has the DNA TGTGCCAGCAGCCCCCGGGGGGGTGGGCAAGAGACCCAGTACTTC.

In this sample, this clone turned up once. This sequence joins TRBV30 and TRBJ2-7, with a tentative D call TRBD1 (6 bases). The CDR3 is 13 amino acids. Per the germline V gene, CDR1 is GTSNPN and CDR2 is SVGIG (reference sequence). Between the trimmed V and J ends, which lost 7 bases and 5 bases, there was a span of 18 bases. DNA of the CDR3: TGTGCCTCGGGCCCACAGGGAAGCCACGAGCAGTACTTC. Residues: CASGPQGSHEQYF.

Here the CDR3 reads CAWENHTPGGNEQFF. CDR3 bases: TGTGCCTGGGAAAACCATACGCCGGGGGGCAATGAGCAGTTCTTC. V is TRBV30 and J is TRBJ2-1; 7 nucleotides line up with TRBD2. V lost 5 bases and J lost 6; bases outside the gene matches: 13. The germline CDR1 and CDR2 sequences are GTSNPN and SVGIG (reference sequence). CDR3 length equals 15 residues. Using reference TRBV30 and TRBJ2-1 for the parts outside the CDR3, the full variable domain is SQTIHQWPATLVQPVGSPLSLECTVEGTSNPNLYWYRQAAGRGLQLLFYSVGIGQISSEVPQNLSASRPQDRQFILSSKKLLLSDSGFYLCAWENHTPGGNEQFFGPGTRLTVL.

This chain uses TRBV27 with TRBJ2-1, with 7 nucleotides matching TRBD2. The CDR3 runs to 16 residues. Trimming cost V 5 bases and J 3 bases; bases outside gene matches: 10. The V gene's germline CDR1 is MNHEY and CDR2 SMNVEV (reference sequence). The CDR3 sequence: CASSIGAGRNYNEQFF. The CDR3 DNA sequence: TGTGCCAGCAGTATTGGAGCGGGGCGGAACTACAATGAGCAGTTCTTC.

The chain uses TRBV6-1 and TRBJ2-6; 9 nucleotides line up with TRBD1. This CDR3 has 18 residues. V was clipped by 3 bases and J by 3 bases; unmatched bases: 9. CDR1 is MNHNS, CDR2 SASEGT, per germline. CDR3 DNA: TGTGCCAGCAGTGAGAGACCTGGACAGGGGCTTGGGGCCAACGTCCTGACTTTC. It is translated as CASSERPGQGLGANVLTF.

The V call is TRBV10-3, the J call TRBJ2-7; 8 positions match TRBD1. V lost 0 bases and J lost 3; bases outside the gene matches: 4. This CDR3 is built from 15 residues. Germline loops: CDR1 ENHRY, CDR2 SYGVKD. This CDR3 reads CAISESTDRVYEQYF. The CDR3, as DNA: TGTGCCATCAGTGAGTCCACGGACAGGGTCTACGAGCAGTACTTC.

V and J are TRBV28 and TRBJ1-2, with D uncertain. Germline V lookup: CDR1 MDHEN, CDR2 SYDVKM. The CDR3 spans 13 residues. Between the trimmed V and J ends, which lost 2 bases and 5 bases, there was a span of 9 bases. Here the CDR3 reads CASSLKPTYGYTF. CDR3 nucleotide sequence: TGTGCCAGCAGTTTAAAACCCACTTATGGCTACACCTTC.

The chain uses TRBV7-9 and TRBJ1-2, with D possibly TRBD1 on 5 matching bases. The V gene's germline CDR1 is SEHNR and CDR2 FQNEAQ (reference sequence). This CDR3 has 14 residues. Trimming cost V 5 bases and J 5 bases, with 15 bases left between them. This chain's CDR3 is CASSPQGAGYGYTF. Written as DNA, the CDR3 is TGTGCCAGCAGCCCCCAAGGGGCAGGGTATGGCTACACCTTC.

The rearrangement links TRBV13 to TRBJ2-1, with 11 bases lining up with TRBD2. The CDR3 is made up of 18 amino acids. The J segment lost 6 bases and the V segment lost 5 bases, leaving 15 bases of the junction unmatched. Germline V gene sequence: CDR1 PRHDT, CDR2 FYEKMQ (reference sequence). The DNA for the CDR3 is TGTGCCAGCAGCCCACGACTAGCGGGGAGACTCACGACCAATGAGCAGTTCTTC. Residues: CASSPRLAGRLTTNEQFF.

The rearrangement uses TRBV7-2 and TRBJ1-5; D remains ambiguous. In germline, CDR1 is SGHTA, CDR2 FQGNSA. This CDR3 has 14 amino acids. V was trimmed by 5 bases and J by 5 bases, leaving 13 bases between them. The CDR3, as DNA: TGTGCCAGCAGCCTAGAAGGCGGCCATCAGCCCCAGCATTTT. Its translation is CASSLEGGHQPQHF.

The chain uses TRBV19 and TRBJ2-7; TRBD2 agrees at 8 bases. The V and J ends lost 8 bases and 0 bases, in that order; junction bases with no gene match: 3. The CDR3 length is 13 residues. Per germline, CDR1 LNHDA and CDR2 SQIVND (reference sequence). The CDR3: CASSAGGSYEQYF. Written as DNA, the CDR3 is TGTGCCAGTTCCGCGGGGGGCTCCTACGAGCAGTACTTC.

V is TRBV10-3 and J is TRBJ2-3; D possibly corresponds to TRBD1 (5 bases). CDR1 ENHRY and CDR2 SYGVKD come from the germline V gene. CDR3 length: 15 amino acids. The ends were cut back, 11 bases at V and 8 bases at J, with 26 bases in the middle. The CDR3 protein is CALGRGDDTTGTQYF. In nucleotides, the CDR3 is TGTGCCTTGGGAAGGGGCGATGATACTACGGGTACGCAGTATTTT.

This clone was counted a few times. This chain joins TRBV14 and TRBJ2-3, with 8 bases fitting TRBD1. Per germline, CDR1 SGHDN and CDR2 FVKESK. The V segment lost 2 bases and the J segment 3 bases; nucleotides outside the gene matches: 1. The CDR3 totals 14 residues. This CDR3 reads CASSQRTGTDTQYF. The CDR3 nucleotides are TGTGCCAGCAGCCAACGGACAGGGACAGATACGCAGTATTTT.

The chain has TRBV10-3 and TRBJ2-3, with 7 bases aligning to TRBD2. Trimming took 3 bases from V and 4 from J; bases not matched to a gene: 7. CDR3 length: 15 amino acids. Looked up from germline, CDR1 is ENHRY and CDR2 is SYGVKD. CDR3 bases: TGTGCCATCAGTGAACGGACTAGTAGCTCAGATACGCAGTATTTT. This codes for CAISERTSSSDTQYF.

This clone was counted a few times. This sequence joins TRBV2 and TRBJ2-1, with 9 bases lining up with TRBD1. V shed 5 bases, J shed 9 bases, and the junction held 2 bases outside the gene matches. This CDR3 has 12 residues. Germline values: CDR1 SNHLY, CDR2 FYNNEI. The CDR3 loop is CASSRTGVEQFF. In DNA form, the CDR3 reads TGTGCCAGCAGTCGGACAGGGGTTGAGCAGTTCTTC.

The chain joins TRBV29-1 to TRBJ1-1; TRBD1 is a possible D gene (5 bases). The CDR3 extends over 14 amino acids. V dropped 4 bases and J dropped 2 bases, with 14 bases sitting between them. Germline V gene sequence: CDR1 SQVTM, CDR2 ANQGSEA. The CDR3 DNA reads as TGCAGCGTTGCAACCGGGACGGCCAACACTGAAGCTTTCTTT. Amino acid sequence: CSVATGTANTEAFF.

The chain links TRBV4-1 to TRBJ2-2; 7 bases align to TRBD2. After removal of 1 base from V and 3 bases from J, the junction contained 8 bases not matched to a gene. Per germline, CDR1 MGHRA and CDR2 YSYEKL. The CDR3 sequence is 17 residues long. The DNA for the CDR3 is TGCGCCAGCAGCCAAGTAGGGGACTACAAAGACACCGGGGAGCTGTTTTTT. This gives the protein CASSQVGDYKDTGELFF.

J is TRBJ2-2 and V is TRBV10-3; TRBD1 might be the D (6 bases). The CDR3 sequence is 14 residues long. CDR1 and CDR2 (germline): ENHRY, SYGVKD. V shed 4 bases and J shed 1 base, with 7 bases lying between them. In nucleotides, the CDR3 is TGTGCCATCAGTGGACAGGAGAACACCGGGGAGCTGTTTTTT. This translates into CAISGQENTGELFF.

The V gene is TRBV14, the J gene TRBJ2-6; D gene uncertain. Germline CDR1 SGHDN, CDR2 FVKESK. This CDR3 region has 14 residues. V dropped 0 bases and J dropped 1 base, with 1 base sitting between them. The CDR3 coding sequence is TGTGCCAGCAGCCAAGAGTCTGGGGCCAACGTCCTGACTTTC. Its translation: CASSQESGANVLTF.

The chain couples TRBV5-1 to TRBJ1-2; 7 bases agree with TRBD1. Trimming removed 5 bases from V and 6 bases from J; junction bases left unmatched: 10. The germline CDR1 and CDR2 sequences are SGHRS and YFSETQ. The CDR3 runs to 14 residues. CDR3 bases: TGCGCCAGCAGTCCCGACAGGGACTCTAATGGCTACACCTTC. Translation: CASSPDRDSNGYTF.

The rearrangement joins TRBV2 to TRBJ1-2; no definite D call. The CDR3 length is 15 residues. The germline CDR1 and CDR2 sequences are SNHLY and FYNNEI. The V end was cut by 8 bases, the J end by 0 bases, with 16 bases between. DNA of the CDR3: TGTGCCAGCGTCGACTGGCGGGATGCTAACTATGGCTACACCTTC. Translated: CASVDWRDANYGYTF.

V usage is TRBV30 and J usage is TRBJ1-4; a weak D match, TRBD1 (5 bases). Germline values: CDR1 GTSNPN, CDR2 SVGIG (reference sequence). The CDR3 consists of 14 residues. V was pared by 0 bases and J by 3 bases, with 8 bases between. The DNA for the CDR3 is TGTGCCTGGAGTGTATCAGGGTCTAATGAAAAACTGTTTTTT. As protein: CAWSVSGSNEKLFF.

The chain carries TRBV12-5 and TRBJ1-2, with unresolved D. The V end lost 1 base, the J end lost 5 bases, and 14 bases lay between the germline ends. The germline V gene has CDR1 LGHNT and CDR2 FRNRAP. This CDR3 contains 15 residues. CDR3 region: CASGLDSGVEYGYTF. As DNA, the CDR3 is TGTGCTAGTGGTTTGGACAGTGGGGTAGAGTATGGCTACACCTTC.

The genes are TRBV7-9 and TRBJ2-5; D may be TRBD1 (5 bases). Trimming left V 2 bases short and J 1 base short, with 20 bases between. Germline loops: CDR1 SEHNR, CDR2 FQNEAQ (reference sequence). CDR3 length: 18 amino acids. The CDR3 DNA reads TGTGCCAGCAGCTTACTTGATCTTAGGGGAATTTTCCAAGAGACCCAGTACTTC. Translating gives CASSLLDLRGIFQETQYF.